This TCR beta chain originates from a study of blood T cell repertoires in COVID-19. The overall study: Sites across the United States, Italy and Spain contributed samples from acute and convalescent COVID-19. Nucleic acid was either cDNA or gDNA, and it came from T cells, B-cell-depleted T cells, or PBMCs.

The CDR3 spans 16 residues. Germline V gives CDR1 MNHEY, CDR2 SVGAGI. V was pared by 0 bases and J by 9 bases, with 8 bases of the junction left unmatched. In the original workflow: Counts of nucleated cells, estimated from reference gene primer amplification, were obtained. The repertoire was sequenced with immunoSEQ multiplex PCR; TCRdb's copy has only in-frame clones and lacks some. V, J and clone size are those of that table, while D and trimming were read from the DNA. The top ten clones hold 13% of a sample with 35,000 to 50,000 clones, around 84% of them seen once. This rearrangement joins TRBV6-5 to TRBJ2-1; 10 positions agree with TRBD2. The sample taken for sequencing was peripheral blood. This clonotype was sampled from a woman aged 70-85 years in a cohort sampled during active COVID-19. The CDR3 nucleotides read TGTGCCAGCAGTTACTCGATCTTAGCGGGAGGCCGTGAGCAGTTCTTC. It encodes CASSYSILAGGREQFF.